This T cell receptor beta chain originates from a study of blood T cell repertoires in COVID-19. Study details: There were acute and convalescent COVID-19 samples, and they came from the United States, Italy and Spain. Nucleic acid was either cDNA or gDNA, and it came from T cells, B-cell-depleted T cells, or PBMCs.

Source study methods: Quantification of nucleated cells was approximated via reference gene primer amplification. Profiling relied on immunoSEQ multiplex PCR, and the TCRdb table lists in-frame clones only, not all of them. The D gene and trimming were derived from the DNA, and the V and J assignments and clone size from that table. Of about 280,000 clones in the sample, roughly 91% were seen once. Sequenced sample: peripheral blood. This clonotype originated in a woman under 40 with COVID-19, enrolled during active disease.

CDR3 bases: TGCGCCAGCAGCTTGGTCGTCGGGTCTGATGGCTACACCTTC. This codes for CASSLVVGSDGYTF. The rearrangement links TRBV5-1 to TRBJ1-2; D gene ambiguous. Germline V gives CDR1 SGHRS, CDR2 YFSETQ. The CDR3 runs to 14 residues. V was trimmed by 0 bases and J by 6 bases, leaving 12 bases between them.